The T cell receptor (beta chain) under discussion was sequenced for a study of response to subunit inactivated influenza vaccine. Study-level findings and limits: There was a suggestion from the authors that each seasonal influenza vaccination recruits few new T cells.

Each CDR3 protein gets one entry after TCRdb re-called the RT-PCR reads with MiXCR. The sample comprises 500,000 or so distinct CDR3 sequences, 16% of which are singletons, and over 2.5% rests with the top ten. This clonotype was observed a few times. The target antigen is unknown. Trimming shortened V by 1 base and J by 4 bases, and 10 bases separated the two germline ends. The CDR3 runs to 15 residues. Germline CDR1 is MNHEY and CDR2 is SVGEGT. The clonotype comes from a man in his fifties or sixties who received an inactivated influenza vaccine. The sequenced sample was CD4+ T cells sorted from PBMCs, obtained 23 months after vaccination. The J gene is TRBJ2-2, the V gene TRBV6-2 or TRBV6-3; D unresolved. CDR3 region: CASSYFSSTTGELFF. The CDR3 DNA reads as TGTGCCAGCAGTTACTTCTCCTCGACCACCGGGGAGCTGTTTTTT.